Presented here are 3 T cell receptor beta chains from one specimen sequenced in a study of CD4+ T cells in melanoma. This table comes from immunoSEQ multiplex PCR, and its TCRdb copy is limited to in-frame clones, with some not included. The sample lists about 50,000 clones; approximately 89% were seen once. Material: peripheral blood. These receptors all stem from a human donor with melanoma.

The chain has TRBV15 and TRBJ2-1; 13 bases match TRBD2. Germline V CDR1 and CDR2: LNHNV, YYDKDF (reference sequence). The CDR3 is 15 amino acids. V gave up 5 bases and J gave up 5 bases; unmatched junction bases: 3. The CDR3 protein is CATSEGTSGDNEQFF. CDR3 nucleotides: TGTGCCACCAGCGAGGGGACTAGCGGGGACAATGAGCAGTTCTTC.

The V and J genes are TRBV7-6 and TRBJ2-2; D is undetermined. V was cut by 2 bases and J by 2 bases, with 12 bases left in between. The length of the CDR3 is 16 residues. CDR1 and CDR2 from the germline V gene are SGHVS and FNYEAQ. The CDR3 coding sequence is TGTGCCAGCAGCTTAAAAAACGCAGTAAACACCGGGGAGCTGTTTTTT. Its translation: CASSLKNAVNTGELFF.

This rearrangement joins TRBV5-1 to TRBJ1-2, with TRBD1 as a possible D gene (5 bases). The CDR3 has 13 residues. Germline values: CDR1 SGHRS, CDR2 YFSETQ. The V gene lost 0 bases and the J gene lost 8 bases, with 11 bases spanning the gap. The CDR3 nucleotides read TGCGCCAGCAGCTTGGCTGGGGCGGACGGCTACACCTTC. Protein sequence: CASSLAGADGYTF.